The clone carrying this T cell receptor beta chain turned up a few times. Trimming stripped 5 bases from V and 4 bases from J, with 14 bases between. This CDR3 has 14 amino acids. The germline V gene encodes CDR1 MNHEY and CDR2 SMNVEV (reference sequence). The sample comes from a study of control samples from healthy donors and cancer patients. The table came from immunoSEQ multiplex PCR; TCRdb's copy has only in-frame clones and leaves some out. The sample shows approximately 100,000 clones, around 80% of them seen only once. The receptor was isolated from a man aged 60 to 75 in good health. The J gene is TRBJ1-2, the V gene TRBV27; no clear D. Material: blood. CDR3 nucleotide sequence: TGTGCCAGCAGTCCTCACTCTGTCCCCTATGGCTACACCTTC. Translation: CASSPHSVPYGYTF.